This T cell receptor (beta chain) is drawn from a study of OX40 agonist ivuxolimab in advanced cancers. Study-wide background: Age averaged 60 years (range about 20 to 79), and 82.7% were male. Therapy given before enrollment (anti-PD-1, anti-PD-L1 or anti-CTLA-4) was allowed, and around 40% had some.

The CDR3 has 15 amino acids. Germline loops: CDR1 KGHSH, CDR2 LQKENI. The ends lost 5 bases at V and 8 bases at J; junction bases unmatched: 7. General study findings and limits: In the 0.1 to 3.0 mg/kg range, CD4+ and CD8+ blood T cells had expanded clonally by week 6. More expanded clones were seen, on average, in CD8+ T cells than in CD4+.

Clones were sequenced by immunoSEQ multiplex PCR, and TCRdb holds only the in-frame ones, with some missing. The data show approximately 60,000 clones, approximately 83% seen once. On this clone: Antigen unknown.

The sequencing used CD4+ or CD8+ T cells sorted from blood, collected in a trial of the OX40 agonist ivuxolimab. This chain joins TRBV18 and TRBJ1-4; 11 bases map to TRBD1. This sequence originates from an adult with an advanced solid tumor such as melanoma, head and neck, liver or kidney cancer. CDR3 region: CASSSPGTGGEKLFF. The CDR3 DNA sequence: TGTGCCAGCTCAAGCCCCGGGACAGGGGGAGAAAAACTGTTTTTT.